The 20 T cell receptor beta chains in this list originate from one sample, sequenced in a study of cytomegalovirus exposure and HLA in healthy donors. Sequencing was performed with immunoSEQ multiplex PCR; in TCRdb, only in-frame clones are kept and a portion is missing. The data contain 250,000 to 300,000 clones, 80% to 90% of them singletons. The sample taken for sequencing was PBMCs. All receptors come from a woman younger than 30 in good health and CMV-seronegative.

Only a few counts were recorded for this clone. V gene TRBV6-6 combines with J gene TRBJ2-2; 8 bases align to TRBD1. CDR1 is MNHNY and CDR2 is SVGAGI in the germline V gene (reference sequence). The CDR3 runs to 15 residues. V was clipped by 6 bases and J by 1 base; unmatched bases: 4. CDR3 sequence (DNA): TGTGCCAGCAGCTTGGGACAGGTGAACACCGGGGAGCTGTTTTTT. This encodes CASSLGQVNTGELFF.

The chain employs TRBV5-1 and TRBJ1-1; 11 positions agree with TRBD1. Unmatched junction bases numbered 9, after V lost 4 bases and J lost 1 base. This CDR3 is built from 17 residues. The germline gives CDR1 SGHRS, CDR2 YFSETQ. CDR3: CASSPYGQGAWNTEAFF. The CDR3 DNA sequence: TGCGCCAGCAGCCCATACGGACAGGGGGCATGGAACACTGAAGCTTTCTTT.

The V gene is TRBV5-6, the J gene TRBJ2-7; maybe TRBD1 (5 bases). Germline V gives CDR1 SGHDT, CDR2 YYEEEE. The CDR3 has 14 residues. V lost 6 bases and J lost 5, with 18 bases in between. This CDR3 is CASTFIRVPDEQYF. Here the CDR3 DNA reads TGTGCCAGCACCTTCATCAGGGTACCCGACGAGCAGTACTTC.

The gene calls are TRBV28 and TRBJ2-3, with D maybe TRBD2 (5 bases). Trimming removed 6 bases from V and 7 bases from J, with 14 bases in between. CDR1 is MDHEN and CDR2 is SYDVKM in the germline V gene. This CDR3 is built from 13 residues. For the CDR3, the DNA is TGTGCCAGCAGCACCGGAAGGAGGCATACGCAGTATTTT. This encodes CASSTGRRHTQYF.

This clone was seen once. The chain is built from TRBV7-3 and TRBJ2-7; 11 bases line up with TRBD2. This CDR3 is 15 amino acids long. The germline CDR1 and CDR2 sequences are SGHTA and FQGTGA. J lost 0 bases, V lost 5 bases, and 3 bases had no gene match. CDR3 amino acids: CASSRLAGSSYEQYF. For the CDR3, the DNA is TGTGCCAGCAGCAGACTAGCGGGGAGCTCCTACGAGCAGTACTTC.

The chain is built from TRBV7-6 and TRBJ1-1; TRBD1 agrees at 8 bases. The germline gives CDR1 SGHVS, CDR2 FNYEAQ. The CDR3 totals 13 residues. After removal of 3 bases from V and 3 bases from J, the junction contained 0 bases not matched to a gene. The CDR3 nucleotides read TGTGCCAGCAGCTTGACAGGGGACACTGAAGCTTTCTTT. This codes for CASSLTGDTEAFF.

The chain employs TRBV7-2 and TRBJ1-5; D gene ambiguous. The germline gives CDR1 SGHTA, CDR2 FQGNSA. V was clipped by 5 bases and J by 1 base, with 12 bases between them. The CDR3 has 15 residues. CDR3 sequence: CASSPPGSSNQPQHF. The CDR3 region has the DNA TGTGCCAGCAGCCCCCCGGGGTCGAGCAATCAGCCCCAGCATTTT.

The chain joins TRBV2 to TRBJ2-5; TRBD1 matches 7 bases. Germline CDR1 and CDR2: SNHLY and FYNNEI. Trimming cost V 9 bases and J 4 bases; bases outside gene matches: 5. The CDR3 is 12 amino acids. The DNA for the CDR3 is TGTGCCAGAACGGGACAGCTAGAGACCCAGTACTTC. As protein: CARTGQLETQYF.

This chain uses TRBV27 with TRBJ2-1; the match to TRBD2 covers 10 bases. The germline CDR1 and CDR2 sequences are MNHEY and SMNVEV (reference sequence). After removal of 5 bases from V and 12 bases from J, the junction contained 7 bases not matched to a gene. The CDR3 runs to 13 residues. This chain's CDR3 is CASSGLAVGPQFF. CDR3 nucleotides: TGTGCCAGCAGTGGACTAGCGGTGGGCCCGCAGTTCTTC.

The gene calls are TRBV10-3 and TRBJ1-1; the D is unclear. The CDR3 is 11 residues long. V was clipped by 6 bases and J by 1 base, with 3 bases between them. Per the germline V gene, CDR1 is ENHRY and CDR2 is SYGVKD. Here the CDR3 DNA reads TGTGCCATCAGCCAGAACACTGAAGCTTTCTTT. Translation: CAISQNTEAFF.

This clone was seen only a few times. The chain is built from TRBV25-1 and TRBJ2-7; 8 bases match TRBD2. Germline V lookup: CDR1 MGHDK, CDR2 SYGVNS. This CDR3 spans 14 amino acids. V shed 2 bases, J shed 1 base, and the junction held 1 base outside the gene matches. This CDR3 is CASSETSGSYEQYF. The CDR3 coding sequence is TGTGCCAGCAGTGAAACTAGCGGATCCTACGAGCAGTACTTC.

V gene TRBV11-2 combines with J gene TRBJ2-7, with TRBD1 identical over 9 bases. The V gene end was trimmed by 3 bases and the J gene end by 6 bases; junction bases not matched to a gene: 6. The V gene's germline CDR1 is SGHAT and CDR2 FQNNGV. This CDR3 has 14 amino acids. The CDR3 region has the DNA TGTGCCAGCAGCTTCACAGGGGGCCTAAGCGAGCAGTACTTC. This encodes CASSFTGGLSEQYF. The whole variable domain, filled in from reference TRBV11-2 and TRBJ2-7, reads EAGVAQSPRYKIIEKRQSVAFWCNPISGHATLYWYQQILGQGPKLLIQFQNNGVVDDSQLPKDRFSAERLKGVDSTLKIQPAKLEDSAVYLCASSFTGGLSEQYFGPGTRLTVT.

Only one count was recorded for this clone. This chain uses TRBV5-4 with TRBJ2-5, with a tentative D call TRBD2 (6 bases). Germline assignment: CDR1 SGHNT and CDR2 YYREEE (reference sequence). The germline V and J ends were trimmed by 0 bases and 2 bases, with 11 bases remaining between them. This CDR3 region has 15 residues. The CDR3, as DNA: TGTGCCAGCAGCTTGGCCCGGGGACTTCAAGAGACCCAGTACTTC. Protein product: CASSLARGLQETQYF.

V gene TRBV27 combines with J gene TRBJ2-3; 10 nucleotides match TRBD2. V was clipped by 5 bases and J by 1 base; unmatched bases: 6. The CDR3 has 16 residues. The germline CDR1 and CDR2 sequences are MNHEY and SMNVEV (reference sequence). CDR3 coding DNA: TGTGCCAGCAGTCTACTAGCGGGACACGGCACAGATACGCAGTATTTT. Amino acids: CASSLLAGHGTDTQYF.

V usage is TRBV5-1 and J usage is TRBJ2-7; TRBD1 matches 9 bases. CDR1 SGHRS and CDR2 YFSETQ come from the germline V gene. The J segment lost 1 base and the V segment lost 3 bases, leaving 8 bases of the junction unmatched. The length of the CDR3 is 16 residues. CDR3 DNA sequence: TGCGCCAGCAGCTGGCCCGGGACAGGGTTGTCCTACGAGCAGTACTTC. Translated, it gives CASSWPGTGLSYEQYF.

The chain has TRBV27 and TRBJ1-1; 7 nucleotides match TRBD1. Looked up from germline, CDR1 is MNHEY and CDR2 is SMNVEV (reference sequence). The J segment lost 1 base and the V segment lost 4 bases, leaving 6 bases of the junction unmatched. The CDR3 runs to 15 residues. The CDR3 DNA is TGTGCCAGCAGTTACCGGGGACAGCAGAACACTGAAGCTTTCTTT. The encoded protein is CASSYRGQQNTEAFF.

V and J are TRBV28 and TRBJ1-2, with 11 positions matching TRBD1. The CDR3 has 17 residues. V lost 7 bases to trimming and J lost 4 bases; unmatched junction nucleotides: 14. Germline V CDR1 and CDR2: MDHEN, SYDVKM. The CDR3 DNA is TGTGCCAGCACCCAATCACCGGGGACAGGGGGACTCTATGGCTACACCTTC. Protein sequence: CASTQSPGTGGLYGYTF.

The V gene is TRBV7-8, the J gene TRBJ2-5; D gene ambiguous. Germline values: CDR1 SGHVS, CDR2 FQNEAQ. The CDR3 covers 13 residues. Trimming shortened V by 2 bases and J by 2 bases, and 6 bases separated the two germline ends. As DNA, the CDR3 is TGTGCCAGCAGCTTAACAGATCAAGAGACCCAGTACTTC. Amino acids: CASSLTDQETQYF. The entire variable domain, with the rest obtained from reference TRBV7-8 and TRBJ2-5, is as follows: GAGVSQSPRYKVAKRGQDVALRCDPISGHVSLFWYQQALGQGPEFLTYFQNEAQLDKSGLPSDRFFAERPEGSVSTLKIQRTQQEDSAVYLCASSLTDQETQYFGPGTRLLVL.

V and J are TRBV6-6 and TRBJ2-7; 9 positions agree with TRBD1. Germline V gives CDR1 MNHNY, CDR2 SVGAGI (reference sequence). The V gene end was trimmed by 2 bases and the J gene end by 6 bases; junction bases not matched to a gene: 5. The length of the CDR3 is 14 residues. The CDR3 sequence: CASSYPTGGSEQYF. The CDR3 DNA follows: TGTGCCAGCAGTTACCCGACAGGGGGAAGCGAGCAGTACTTC.

The rearrangement uses TRBV7-3 and TRBJ1-1, with no clear D. This CDR3 is built from 12 residues. V shed 5 bases and J shed 7 bases, with 11 bases lying between them. In germline, CDR1 is SGHTA, CDR2 FQGTGA. CDR3 amino acids: CASSRGEGEAFF. The CDR3 nucleotides are TGTGCCAGCAGCCGCGGGGAGGGTGAAGCTTTCTTT.